This T cell receptor beta chain was captured in a study of CD8 T cells in Susac syndrome. It was with random hexamers that 0.5 to 1 ug RNA was reverse transcribed. Coverage of TCR beta CDR3 amplification by immunoSEQ multiplex PCR extended to 54 Vbeta and 13 Jbeta. One entry per CDR3 protein results from TCRdb running MiXCR on the immunoSEQ multiplex PCR reads. The repertoire includes hundreds of thousands of distinct CDR3 sequences, roughly 92% of them detected once, and about 0.12% sits in the top ten. The sequenced target, TCR beta, came from blood CD8+ and CD4+ T cells. This clonotype has just one count. CDR3 length equals 14 residues. Germline V gene sequence: CDR1 SGHVS, CDR2 FNYEAQ. V was shortened by 3 bases and J by 9 bases, with 18 bases between the two germline ends.

The specimen sequenced was CD8+ T cells from PBMCs. This TCR derives from a human donor with multiple sclerosis. The chain carries TRBV7-6 and TRBJ2-7; TRBD2 might be the D (6 bases). The CDR3 reads CASSFGTQPRGQYF. The CDR3 bases are TGTGCCAGCAGCTTCGGGACTCAACCACGGGGGCAGTACTTC. Full variable domain (rest looked up from reference TRBV7-6 and TRBJ2-7): GAGVSQSPRYKVTKRGQDVALRCDPISGHVSLYWYRQALGQGPEFLTYFNYEAQQDKSGLPNDRFSAERPEGSISTLTIQRTEQRDSAMYRCASSFGTQPRGQYFGPGTRLTVT.